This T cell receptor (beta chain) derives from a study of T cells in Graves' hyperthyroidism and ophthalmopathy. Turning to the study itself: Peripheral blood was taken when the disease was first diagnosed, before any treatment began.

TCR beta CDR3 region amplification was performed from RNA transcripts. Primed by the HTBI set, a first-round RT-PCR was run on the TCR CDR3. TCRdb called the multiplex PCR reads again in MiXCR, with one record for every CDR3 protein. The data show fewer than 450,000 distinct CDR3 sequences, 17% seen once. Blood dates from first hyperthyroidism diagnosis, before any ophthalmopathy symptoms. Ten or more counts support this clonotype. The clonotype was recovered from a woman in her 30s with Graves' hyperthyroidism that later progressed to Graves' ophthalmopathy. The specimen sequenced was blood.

CDR3 bases: TGTGCCAGCAGTGATACCCTGGGAGGGATGGGCACAGATACGCAGTATTTT. Translated: CASSDTLGGMGTDTQYF. The rearrangement joins TRBV2 to TRBJ2-3, with TRBD2 matching over 7 bases. Germline-derived CDR1 and CDR2 are SNHLY and FYNNEI. The CDR3 runs to 17 residues. V was clipped by 3 bases and J by 1 base; unmatched bases: 10.